Listed here is a single T cell receptor (beta chain). Antigen unknown. The sample contains more than one DNA sequence encoding this CDR3. The data stem from a study of shared clonotypes between healthy human individuals. For the study at large: Donor composition was a couple of women and three men, aged 18 to 49.

Study-level results: Naive subsets typically showed greater estimated richness than memory subsets.

Naivety among CD8 cells was defined by CD45RO negativity and positive CCR7 selection, thereby excluding terminally differentiated effector memory CD45RA+ cells. A deep-level run was used for the assay. It was across several immunoSEQ plates that each subset's genomic DNA was evenly split. Data came from immunoSEQ multiplex PCR; TCRdb stores just in-frame clones and leaves some out. The sample contains approximately 600,000 clones, 85% to 95% of which appear only once. The sample consisted of naive CD8+ T cells sorted from blood. The sequence was obtained from a woman in her 30s in good health.

The CDR3 loop is CASSLVLPNEKLFF. In DNA form, the CDR3 reads TGTGCCAGCAGCCTAGTGTTGCCTAATGAAAAACTGTTTTTT. The V gene is TRBV7-9, the J gene TRBJ1-4, with D unclear. CDR3 length: 14 residues. Germline-derived CDR1 and CDR2 are SEHNR and FQNEAQ (reference sequence). Trimming cost V 5 bases and J 3 bases, with 10 bases left between them.